These 31 T cell receptor beta chains were all obtained from the same sample, sequenced in a study of cytomegalovirus exposure and HLA in healthy donors. Primers for the PCR totalled 60 Vbeta and 13 Jbeta. Data came from immunoSEQ multiplex PCR; TCRdb stores just in-frame clones and leaves some out. The repertoire has around 85,000 clones, roughly 75% of them found once; the top ten carry around 7%. Specimen: PBMCs. The receptor source for this set is a young man in good health and CMV-seronegative.

The chain employs TRBV6-6 and TRBJ1-1; D unclear. CDR1 and CDR2 from the germline V gene are MNHNY and SVGAGI (reference sequence). With 2 bases removed from V and 0 bases from J, the gap between germline ends came to 7 bases. This CDR3 comprises 14 residues. CDR3 region: CASSYGSLNTEAFF. The CDR3 bases are TGTGCCAGCAGTTACGGCTCCCTGAACACTGAAGCTTTCTTT.

J is TRBJ2-5 and V is TRBV6-5; 8 bases are shared with TRBD2. Trimming took 0 bases from V and 3 from J; bases not matched to a gene: 3. The CDR3 runs 15 residues. Germline V lookup: CDR1 MNHEY, CDR2 SVGAGI. The CDR3, as DNA: TGTGCCAGCAGTTACTCGTCGGGAGGGGAAGAGACCCAGTACTTC. It specifies CASSYSSGGEETQYF.

The chain employs TRBV5-8 and TRBJ2-5; D unclear. The ends were cut back, 0 bases at V and 5 bases at J, with 20 bases in the middle. This CDR3 has 17 residues. Per germline, CDR1 SGHTS and CDR2 YDEGEE. The CDR3 here is CASSLGSVTLTIETQYF. In DNA, the CDR3 is TGTGCCAGCAGCTTGGGGAGTGTGACTTTAACGATTGAGACCCAGTACTTC. Variable domain in full (rest from reference TRBV5-8 and TRBJ2-5): EAGVTQSPTHLIKTRGQQATLRCSPISGHTSVYWYQQALGLGLQFLLWYDEGEERNRGNFPPRFSGRQFPNYSSELNVNALELEDSALYLCASSLGSVTLTIETQYFGPGTRLLVL.

The chain recombines TRBV28 with TRBJ1-5, with D possibly matching TRBD1 (6 bases). CDR1 and CDR2 (germline): MDHEN, SYDVKM. The CDR3 is 13 amino acids. The CDR3 reads CSTGQLGNQPQHF. The DNA of the CDR3 is TGTTCAACCGGACAGCTCGGCAATCAGCCCCAGCATTTT.

The CDR3 region has the DNA TGTGCCAGCAGCCCAGCTTCGGGGGGGCTGGAATACGAGCAGTACTTC. It encodes CASSPASGGLEYEQYF. The chain carries TRBV7-9 and TRBJ2-7; TRBD2 aligns across 8 bases. The V gene end was trimmed by 5 bases and the J gene end by 4 bases; junction bases not matched to a gene: 13. CDR3 size: 16 residues. Germline V gene data show CDR1 as SEHNR and CDR2 as FQNEAQ (reference sequence).

V is TRBV7-9 and J is TRBJ2-7; D call uncertain. Germline-derived CDR1 and CDR2 are SEHNR and FQNEAQ (reference sequence). Trimming removed 0 bases at V and 2 bases at J, with 8 bases between. The CDR3 covers 14 residues. The DNA for the CDR3 is TGTGCCAGCAGCTTAGCGCTCCTACCCTACGAGCAGTACTTC. Its protein is CASSLALLPYEQYF.

This clone was counted a few times. The chain couples TRBV2 to TRBJ2-5; D call uncertain. Germline loops: CDR1 SNHLY, CDR2 FYNNEI. This CDR3 has 13 residues. Deletions cut 2 bases from V and 7 bases from J, with 11 bases between. The CDR3 protein is CASSESGEGTQYF. The CDR3 DNA sequence: TGTGCCAGCAGTGAATCCGGAGAAGGGACCCAGTACTTC. Complete variable domain (other parts from reference TRBV2 and TRBJ2-5): EPEVTQTPSHQVTQMGQEVILRCVPISNHLYFYWYRQILGQKVEFLVSFYNNEISEKSEIFDDQFSVERPDGSNFTLKIRSTKLEDSAMYFCASSESGEGTQYFGPGTRLLVL.

This clone was counted a few times. This sequence joins TRBV4-2 and TRBJ2-1, with TRBD2 matching 14 bases. The CDR3 consists of 16 residues. V gave up 1 base and J gave up 10 bases; unmatched junction bases: 6. Germline V gene sequence: CDR1 LGHNA, CDR2 YNFKEQ. Here the CDR3 reads CASSQGGLAGVAEQFF. The CDR3 DNA reads as TGTGCCAGCAGCCAAGGGGGACTAGCGGGAGTAGCGGAGCAGTTCTTC.

The chain recombines TRBV30 with TRBJ1-3, with D unresolved. The V and J ends lost 0 bases and 3 bases respectively, with 12 bases between them. CDR3 size: 15 residues. Looked up from germline, CDR1 is GTSNPN and CDR2 is SVGIG (reference sequence). Here the CDR3 reads CAWSVMQALGNTIYF. For the CDR3, the DNA is TGTGCCTGGAGTGTAATGCAGGCCCTTGGAAACACCATATATTTT.

The V gene is TRBV19, the J gene TRBJ1-1; D remains unclear. Between the trimmed V and J ends, which lost 7 bases and 2 bases, there was a span of 17 bases. Germline assignment: CDR1 LNHDA and CDR2 SQIVND (reference sequence). The CDR3 has 15 amino acids. CDR3 region: CASKRAGQSNTEAFF. The CDR3 nucleotides read TGTGCCAGTAAGCGCGCGGGTCAGAGTAACACTGAAGCTTTCTTT.

This clone was picked up a small number of times. This sample also contains other DNA sequences that code for the same CDR3. The chain joins TRBV5-1 to TRBJ2-3, with 7 positions matching TRBD1. Germline V gives CDR1 SGHRS, CDR2 YFSETQ. The V gene end was trimmed by 2 bases and the J gene end by 2 bases; junction bases not matched to a gene: 2. The CDR3 is 14 amino acids. The CDR3 is CASSFGQDTDTQYF. CDR3 DNA sequence: TGCGCCAGCAGCTTCGGACAGGACACAGATACGCAGTATTTT. The whole variable domain, remainder taken from reference TRBV5-1 and TRBJ2-3, is KAGVTQTPRYLIKTRGQQVTLSCSPISGHRSVSWYQQTPGQGLQFLFEYFSETQRNKGNFPGRFSGRQFSNSRSEMNVSTLELGDSALYLCASSFGQDTDTQYFGPGTRLTVL.

The CDR3, as DNA: TGTGCCAGCAGCGTGAGACAGGGAAAAACCGGGGAGCTGTTTTTT. Translation gives CASSVRQGKTGELFF. The rearrangement joins TRBV14 to TRBJ2-2; 7 bases are a match to TRBD1. Germline lookup yields CDR1 SGHDN and CDR2 FVKESK. After removal of 5 bases from V and 5 bases from J, the junction contained 8 bases not matched to a gene. The CDR3 consists of 15 residues.

This clone was counted a few times. CDR3: CASSRGILNEQYF. The CDR3 DNA reads TGTGCCAGCAGCAGGGGTATACTAAACGAGCAGTACTTC. The J gene is TRBJ2-7, the V gene TRBV27; perhaps TRBD1 as D (6 bases). CDR1 and CDR2 (germline): MNHEY, SMNVEV (reference sequence). The CDR3 totals 13 residues. Trimming pared 6 bases from V and 5 bases from J, leaving 14 bases between.

This clone was detected a few times. The chain combines TRBV4-1 with TRBJ2-3; TRBD1 aligns across 8 bases. J lost 5 bases, V lost 0 bases, and 10 bases had no gene match. The CDR3 length is 17 residues. Germline CDR1 is MGHRA and CDR2 is YSYEKL. CDR3 nucleotides: TGCGCCAGCAGCCAAGATGGGCAGGGGGCAGTAGAAGATACGCAGTATTTT. This translates into CASSQDGQGAVEDTQYF.

The chain carries TRBV5-1 and TRBJ1-3; 7 bases are shared with TRBD1. The CDR3 runs to 16 residues. V was pared by 5 bases and J by 0 bases, with 8 bases of the junction left unmatched. Germline loops: CDR1 SGHRS, CDR2 YFSETQ. The CDR3 DNA sequence: TGCGCCAGCAGTTTCGGGACAGTGACCTCTGGAAACACCATATATTTT. Translation gives CASSFGTVTSGNTIYF.

The chain recombines TRBV14 with TRBJ1-1; maybe TRBD1 (5 bases). This CDR3 comprises 16 residues. V lost 0 bases and J 3 bases, leaving 14 bases between the germline ends. The germline V gene encodes CDR1 SGHDN and CDR2 FVKESK. The CDR3 is CASSQDPAGRYTEAFF. CDR3 nucleotides: TGTGCCAGCAGCCAAGATCCGGCAGGGAGGTACACTGAAGCTTTCTTT.

The chain recombines TRBV19 with TRBJ2-6, with TRBD1 as a possible D gene (6 bases). From germline, CDR1 is LNHDA and CDR2 SQIVND (reference sequence). CDR3 length equals 15 residues. Trimming shortened V by 2 bases and J by 2 bases, and 7 bases separated the two germline ends. CDR3 DNA: TGTGCCAGTAGTATAAAGGGGGCTGGGGCCAACGTCCTGACTTTC. This codes for CASSIKGAGANVLTF.

The V call is TRBV19, the J call TRBJ2-5; 8 bases line up with TRBD2. Germline CDR1 reads LNHDA; CDR2 reads SQIVND (reference sequence). J gave up 5 bases and V 3 bases, and 11 bases lay outside the gene matches. This CDR3 has 16 amino acids. The CDR3 sequence: CASSMIGGGLAETQYF. CDR3 in DNA: TGTGCCAGTAGTATGATAGGGGGAGGACTAGCCGAGACCCAGTACTTC.

This clone has only a few counts. CDR3 protein: CASSSGQEGYEQYF. The CDR3 coding sequence is TGTGCCAGCAGTAGCGGACAGGAGGGATACGAGCAGTACTTC. J is TRBJ2-7 and V is TRBV6-1; maybe TRBD1 (7 bases). Trimming removed 5 bases at V and 4 bases at J, with 15 bases between. This CDR3 has 14 amino acids. Germline V gene lookup returns CDR1 MNHNS and CDR2 SASEGT.

About this clone: The junction shows a germline mismatch at one end, possibly a read error. V usage is TRBV14 and J usage is TRBJ2-1, with 8 bases lining up with TRBD1. In germline, CDR1 is SGHDN, CDR2 FVKESK. The CDR3 length is 15 residues. CDR3 loop: CASSEDRGSYNEQFF. CDR3 DNA: TGTGCCAGCAGCGAAGACAGGGGCTCCTACAATGAGCAGTTCTTC.

In DNA, the CDR3 is TGTGCCAGCAGCTTCGACAGGGGTACAGAGACCCAGTACTTC. Translating it yields CASSFDRGTETQYF. V gene TRBV7-9 combines with J gene TRBJ2-5, with TRBD1 identical over 8 bases. Per the germline V gene, CDR1 is SEHNR and CDR2 is FQNEAQ (reference sequence). The CDR3 contains 14 residues. With 3 bases clipped from V and 4 bases from J, the junction kept 4 bases outside the gene matches.

The J gene is TRBJ2-2, the V gene TRBV18; D not certain. The V end was cut by 3 bases, the J end by 4 bases, with 6 bases between. This CDR3 region has 13 residues. CDR1 and CDR2 from the germline V gene are KGHSH and LQKENI. CDR3 DNA sequence: TGTGCCAGCTCACCTTTCGGCACCGGGGAGCTGTTTTTT. Amino acids: CASSPFGTGELFF.

The chain joins TRBV6-6 to TRBJ2-1; 7 nucleotides align to TRBD2. CDR1 is MNHNY, CDR2 SVGAGI, per germline (reference sequence). This CDR3 has 11 residues. V lost 4 bases to trimming and J lost 10 bases; unmatched junction nucleotides: 1. CDR3 sequence reads: CASSLLAEQFF. CDR3 coding DNA: TGTGCCAGCAGTTTACTAGCGGAGCAGTTCTTC.

The chain recombines TRBV7-2 with TRBJ1-1; maybe TRBD1 (6 bases). Between the trimmed V and J ends, which lost 5 bases and 2 bases, there was a span of 15 bases. The CDR3 has 15 amino acids. Germline V gives CDR1 SGHTA, CDR2 FQGNSA. The CDR3 DNA reads TGTGCCAGCAGCCCTGTGGTGGGGGCAAACACTGAAGCTTTCTTT. Encoded protein: CASSPVVGANTEAFF.

This chain connects TRBV5-6 to TRBJ1-6, with 7 bases matching TRBD1. J gave up 7 bases and V 5 bases, and 6 bases lay outside the gene matches. CDR3 length: 14 amino acids. Germline V gives CDR1 SGHDT, CDR2 YYEEEE. The CDR3 bases are TGTGCCAGCAGTCTCAGGGGGTACAATTCACCCCTCCACTTT. Translation gives CASSLRGYNSPLHF.

This clone was seen just once. One junction end disagrees with the germline gene, perhaps due to a read error. The genes are TRBV30 and TRBJ2-6, with 7 bases identical to TRBD1. Germline CDR1 GTSNPN, CDR2 SVGIG (reference sequence). This CDR3 contains 17 residues. The DNA for the CDR3 is TGTGCCTGGACGGGAATCGGGACAGCCTCTGGGGCCAACGTCCTGTCTTTC. Amino acids: CAWTGIGTASGANVLSF.

The CDR3 here is CASSDLKGGIKVNQPQHF. The CDR3 coding sequence is TGCGCCAGCAGTGATCTTAAAGGGGGCATCAAGGTCAATCAGCCCCAGCATTTT. This chain links TRBV10-1 with TRBJ1-5; 7 bases match TRBD1. Germline loops: CDR1 WNHNN, CDR2 SYGVQD (reference sequence). The V and J ends lost 3 bases and 3 bases, in that order; junction bases with no gene match: 14. The CDR3 contains 18 residues.

J is TRBJ2-1 and V is TRBV19; 8 bases map to TRBD1. The germline gives CDR1 LNHDA, CDR2 SQIVND (reference sequence). The CDR3 is 19 amino acids. Trimming cost V 3 bases and J 9 bases; bases outside gene matches: 22. The CDR3 reads CASSIGGVWGQVTFGEQFF. CDR3 DNA sequence: TGTGCCAGTAGTATTGGTGGTGTATGGGGACAGGTTACGTTCGGTGAGCAGTTCTTC. Full variable domain (outside the CDR3, taken from reference TRBV19 and TRBJ2-1): DGGITQSPKYLFRKEGQNVTLSCEQNLNHDAMYWYRQDPGQGLRLIYYSQIVNDFQKGDIAEGYSVSREKKESFPLTVTSAQKNPTAFYLCASSIGGVWGQVTFGEQFFGPGTRLTVL.

The J gene is TRBJ1-5, the V gene TRBV19; TRBD1 might be the D (5 bases). The CDR3 contains 14 residues. Trimming shortened V by 6 bases and J by 13 bases, and 22 bases separated the two germline ends. From germline, CDR1 is LNHDA and CDR2 SQIVND (reference sequence). The CDR3: CASSQSTGTQTQHF. CDR3 DNA: TGTGCCAGTAGCCAATCGACCGGGACTCAAACTCAGCATTTT.

This clone showed up just a few times. V gene TRBV28 combines with J gene TRBJ1-5, with D unclear. The CDR3 loop spans 12 amino acids. CDR1 MDHEN and CDR2 SYDVKM come from the germline V gene. V lost 5 bases, J lost 9 bases, and 11 bases lay in between. The CDR3: CASSLPRGPQHF. The DNA of the CDR3 is TGTGCCAGCAGTCTCCCCCGAGGGCCCCAGCATTTT.

This chain links TRBV19 with TRBJ1-5, with no clear D. CDR1 is LNHDA and CDR2 is SQIVND in the germline V gene (reference sequence). V gave up 1 base and J gave up 6 bases, with 4 bases separating them. The CDR3 is made up of 12 amino acids. CDR3 sequence (DNA): TGTGCCAGTAGTATAGCGGGTCAGCCCCAGCATTTT. It specifies CASSIAGQPQHF.